This T cell receptor (beta chain) was recovered during a study of CXCR3-negative and CXCR3-positive naive CD8 T cells. Study conclusions and caveats: In CXCR3-positive naive cells, the TRB CDR3s were more hydrophobic than in CXCR3-negative naive cells. Fresh PBMCs were used in most assays, and CXCR3 expression partially decreased after cryopreservation. In both naive subsets diversity was comparably high, whereas memory CD8+ cells showed much lower diversity.

Libraries were UMI-labeled 5' RACE TRB cDNA. Each CDR3 protein gets one entry in TCRdb, which reprocessed the 5' RACE reads and gives no DNA. The sample holds tens of thousands of distinct CDR3 sequences. A note on this clonotype: Its antigen is undetermined.

Sequenced: naive CXCR3+ CD8+ T cells from blood. Subset: CD45RO-CCR7+CD27+CD95- naive CD8+ T cells expressing CXCR3 (TNR3+). This clonotype was sampled from a human donor in good health. Some clones in this sample may be carry-over from other donors' samples.

The CDR3 sequence is CASMGFRNQPQHF. The J gene is TRBJ1-5, the V gene TRBV6-1. The CDR3 length is 13 residues. Germline CDR1 MNHNS, CDR2 SASEGT.